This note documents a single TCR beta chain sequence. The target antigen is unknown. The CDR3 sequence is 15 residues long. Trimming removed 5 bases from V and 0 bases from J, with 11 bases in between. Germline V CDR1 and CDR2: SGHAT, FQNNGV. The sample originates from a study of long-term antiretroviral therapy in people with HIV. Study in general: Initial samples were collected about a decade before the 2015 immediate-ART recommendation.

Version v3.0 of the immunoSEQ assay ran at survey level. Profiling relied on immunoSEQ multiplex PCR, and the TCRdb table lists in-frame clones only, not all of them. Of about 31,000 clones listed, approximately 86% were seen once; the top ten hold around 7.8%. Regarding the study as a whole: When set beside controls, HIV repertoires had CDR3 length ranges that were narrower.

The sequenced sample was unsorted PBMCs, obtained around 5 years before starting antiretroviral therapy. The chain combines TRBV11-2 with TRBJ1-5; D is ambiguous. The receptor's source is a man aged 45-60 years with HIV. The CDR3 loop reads CASSPFRDSNQPQHF. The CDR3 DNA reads TGTGCCAGCAGCCCATTCCGAGATAGCAATCAGCCCCAGCATTTT.